These 29 T cell receptor beta chains share one sample of origin, sequenced in a study of Ad26.COV2.S vaccination and SARS-CoV-2 variants. Measured with immunoSEQ multiplex PCR; TCRdb has only the in-frame clones, and not every one. Here the sample spans about 680,000 clones, roughly nine tenths being singletons. The treatment is: about 20 received Ad26.COV2.S at low or high dose, single or two shots; about five received placebo; per-sample allocation not given. Following the first vaccine or placebo injection, samples were taken on day 63. This specimen was peripheral blood, taken in a trial of Ad26.COV2.S vaccine versus placebo. The receptor source for this set is a person between 18 and 59 years old who received the Ad26.COV2.S COVID-19 vaccine or a placebo.

The chain has TRBV5-1 and TRBJ1-2; no definite D call. Germline V lookup: CDR1 SGHRS, CDR2 YFSETQ. Trimming shortened V by 4 bases and J by 3 bases, and 10 bases separated the two germline ends. The CDR3 length is 13 residues. The chain's CDR3 is CASSPSVHYGYTF. The CDR3 bases are TGCGCCAGCAGCCCATCCGTGCACTATGGCTACACCTTC.

The rearrangement uses TRBV13 and TRBJ2-7; D is undetermined. The length of the CDR3 is 13 residues. Germline V gives CDR1 PRHDT, CDR2 FYEKMQ (reference sequence). V dropped 7 bases and J dropped 6 bases, with 16 bases sitting between them. CDR3 loop: CASTTSRVGEQYF. Here the CDR3 DNA reads TGTGCCAGCACCACGTCACGGGTCGGCGAGCAGTACTTC. The variable domain in full, with the rest retrieved from reference TRBV13 and TRBJ2-7, is AAGVIQSPRHLIKEKRETATLKCYPIPRHDTVYWYQQGPGQDPQFLISFYEKMQSDKGSIPDRFSAQQFSDYHSELNMSSLELGDSALYFCASTTSRVGEQYFGPGTRLTVT.

V usage is TRBV10-3 and J usage is TRBJ1-1; D unresolved. Trimming pared 6 bases from V and 2 bases from J, leaving 13 bases between. Germline CDR1 is ENHRY and CDR2 is SYGVKD. The CDR3 runs 14 residues. The CDR3 protein is CAIRGRSENTEAFF. Written as DNA, the CDR3 is TGTGCCATCAGAGGCCGGTCGGAAAACACTGAAGCTTTCTTT.

The chain is built from TRBV10-3 and TRBJ1-2; 8 nucleotides match TRBD1. The ends lost 6 bases at V and 3 bases at J; junction bases unmatched: 6. Germline CDR1 reads ENHRY; CDR2 reads SYGVKD. The CDR3 loop spans 14 amino acids. The CDR3 sequence is CAISADRVDYGYTF. The CDR3 bases are TGTGCCATCAGCGCGGACAGGGTGGACTATGGCTACACCTTC.

This clone was seen a single time. The chain links TRBV5-1 to TRBJ1-2; 7 nucleotides match TRBD1. Germline assignment: CDR1 SGHRS and CDR2 YFSETQ. The CDR3 is 15 amino acids. V was pared by 8 bases and J by 0 bases, with 10 bases of the junction left unmatched. The CDR3 DNA sequence: TGCGCCAGTCGTACAGGGGCCGGGACTAACTATGGCTACACCTTC. Its protein is CASRTGAGTNYGYTF. The full variable domain, in which reference TRBV5-1 and TRBJ1-2 provide the parts outside the CDR3, is KAGVTQTPRYLIKTRGQQVTLSCSPISGHRSVSWYQQTPGQGLQFLFEYFSETQRNKGNFPGRFSGRQFSNSRSEMNVSTLELGDSALYLCASRTGAGTNYGYTFGSGTRLTVV.

The chain uses TRBV9 and TRBJ2-7; 8 bases fit TRBD1. The CDR3 consists of 15 residues. The junction had 11 bases not matched to a gene; V was cut back by 4 bases and J by 5 bases. Per the germline V gene, CDR1 is SGDLS and CDR2 is YYNGEE. CDR3 residues: CASSPTGDAPHEQYF. CDR3 nucleotide sequence: TGTGCCAGCAGCCCGACAGGGGACGCTCCCCACGAGCAGTACTTC. The full variable domain, in which reference TRBV9 and TRBJ2-7 provide the parts outside the CDR3, is DSGVTQTPKHLITATGQRVTLRCSPRSGDLSVYWYQQSLDQGLQFLIQYYNGEERAKGNILERFSAQQFPDLHSELNLSSLELGDSALYFCASSPTGDAPHEQYFGPGTRLTVT.

In DNA form, the CDR3 reads TGTGCCTGGAGTCCGAGTTTGGGTGCCCTAAACTATGGCTACACCTTC. Amino acid sequence: CAWSPSLGALNYGYTF. The chain combines TRBV30 with TRBJ1-2; no definite D call. V was shortened by 2 bases and J by 2 bases, with 18 bases between the two germline ends. Germline V gene data show CDR1 as GTSNPN and CDR2 as SVGIG (reference sequence). There are 16 residues in the CDR3. The complete variable domain, with remaining parts taken from reference TRBV30 and TRBJ1-2, reads SQTIHQWPATLVQPVGSPLSLECTVEGTSNPNLYWYRQAAGRGLQLLFYSVGIGQISSEVPQNLSASRPQDRQFILSSKKLLLSDSGFYLCAWSPSLGALNYGYTFGSGTRLTVV.

The rearrangement joins TRBV7-6 to TRBJ2-5, with 7 bases fitting TRBD1. J gave up 3 bases and V 4 bases, and 8 bases lay outside the gene matches. The CDR3 is 15 residues long. The germline CDR1 and CDR2 sequences are SGHVS and FNYEAQ. The CDR3 DNA is TGTGCCAGCAGCTGGGGGACAGATCCTAAAGAGACCCAGTACTTC. This translates into CASSWGTDPKETQYF. The variable domain in full, with the rest retrieved from reference TRBV7-6 and TRBJ2-5, is GAGVSQSPRYKVTKRGQDVALRCDPISGHVSLYWYRQALGQGPEFLTYFNYEAQQDKSGLPNDRFSAERPEGSISTLTIQRTEQRDSAMYRCASSWGTDPKETQYFGPGTRLLVL.

The V gene is TRBV19, the J gene TRBJ2-3; 8 nucleotides agree with TRBD2. After removal of 11 bases from V and 1 base from J, the junction contained 23 bases not matched to a gene. From germline, CDR1 is LNHDA and CDR2 SQIVND (reference sequence). This CDR3 is built from 19 residues. CDR3 nucleotides: TGTGCCGGCCTGACCGCTATAAGCGGGAGTGGGCCCGGCACAGATACGCAGTATTTT. It yields the protein CAGLTAISGSGPGTDTQYF.

The rearrangement uses TRBV7-2 and TRBJ2-1; TRBD2 matches at 15 bases. There are 17 residues in the CDR3. CDR1 is SGHTA, CDR2 FQGNSA, per germline. The V segment lost 5 bases and the J segment 7 bases; nucleotides outside the gene matches: 9. CDR3 DNA: TGTGCCAGCAGCGCTTCCTCCGGGACTAGCGGGAGGAATGAGCAGTTCTTC. This sequence encodes CASSASSGTSGRNEQFF.

The chain has TRBV30 and TRBJ2-3; possible D gene TRBD1, 6 bases. V lost 1 base, J lost 0 bases, and 14 bases lay in between. The CDR3 totals 16 residues. Germline V gene sequence: CDR1 GTSNPN, CDR2 SVGIG (reference sequence). The CDR3 DNA reads TGTGCCTGGAGTGCCCCAGGGGCTTCCAGCACAGATACGCAGTATTTT. Translating it yields CAWSAPGASSTDTQYF.

This clone came up a few times. The rearrangement joins TRBV10-3 to TRBJ1-5; 8 bases line up with TRBD1. Germline CDR1 reads ENHRY; CDR2 reads SYGVKD. V lost 6 bases, J lost 6 bases, and 7 bases stayed unmatched. CDR3 length equals 14 residues. The CDR3 DNA follows: TGTGCCATCAGCTCAGGGGGCGCAGTTCAGCCCCAGCATTTT. Amino acid sequence: CAISSGGAVQPQHF.

The chain has TRBV5-6 and TRBJ2-5; TRBD1 is a possible D gene (6 bases). The V and J ends lost 5 bases and 4 bases respectively, with 18 bases between them. Germline CDR1 and CDR2: SGHDT and YYEEEE. The CDR3 loop spans 15 amino acids. The CDR3 DNA reads TGTGCCAGCAGACCTATCACAGGGTTCGGAGAGACCCAGTACTTC. It codes for CASRPITGFGETQYF.

This chain joins TRBV7-2 and TRBJ2-3; no firm D call. The CDR3 sequence is 13 residues long. Trimming removed 1 base at V and 1 base at J, with 3 bases between. CDR1 is SGHTA and CDR2 is FQGNSA in the germline V gene. Here the CDR3 reads CASSLVGTDTQYF. The CDR3 DNA sequence: TGTGCCAGCAGCTTAGTGGGCACAGATACGCAGTATTTT.

This chain joins TRBV4-1 and TRBJ1-2; the D is unclear. This CDR3 is 13 amino acids long. Trimming took 3 bases from V and 8 from J, leaving 13 bases between them. Per germline, CDR1 MGHRA and CDR2 YSYEKL. CDR3 in amino acids: CASSQWRTEGYTF. CDR3 nucleotides: TGCGCCAGCAGCCAGTGGAGGACGGAAGGCTACACCTTC.

This clone was counted between two and nine times. This chain links TRBV4-1 with TRBJ2-7; 11 nucleotides match TRBD1. The CDR3 contains 15 residues. V shed 2 bases and J 2 bases; nucleotides not matched to a gene: 2. The germline V gene has CDR1 MGHRA and CDR2 YSYEKL. The CDR3 sequence is CASSQPGQGAYEQYF. CDR3 coding DNA: TGCGCCAGCAGCCAACCGGGACAGGGGGCCTACGAGCAGTACTTC.

This rearrangement joins TRBV30 to TRBJ2-1; the D is unclear. The CDR3 is 17 amino acids. The germline gives CDR1 GTSNPN, CDR2 SVGIG (reference sequence). V lost 0 bases to trimming and J lost 2 bases, with 17 bases between them. The CDR3: CAWSVFSPSFTYNEQFF. DNA for the CDR3: TGTGCCTGGAGTGTATTTTCCCCTTCTTTTACCTACAATGAGCAGTTCTTC.

The chain has TRBV4-2 and TRBJ2-5, with TRBD2 matching 9 bases. This CDR3 comprises 16 residues. CDR1 and CDR2 (germline): LGHNA, YNFKEQ. The junction had 7 bases not matched to a gene; V was cut back by 0 bases and J by 5 bases. The DNA for the CDR3 is TGTGCCAGCAGCCAAGATCTAGCGGGAACCAGGGAGACCCAGTACTTC. Protein: CASSQDLAGTRETQYF.

The chain couples TRBV27 to TRBJ2-7, with 10 bases identical to TRBD1. With V trimmed by 4 bases and J by 5 bases, 8 bases remained unmatched. This CDR3 contains 15 residues. Germline CDR1 is MNHEY and CDR2 is SMNVEV (reference sequence). The CDR3 loop is CASSSTGQGFDEQYF. CDR3 in DNA: TGTGCCAGCAGTTCGACGGGACAGGGGTTTGACGAGCAGTACTTC.

V and J are TRBV6-1 and TRBJ2-5; the D gene is possibly TRBD2 (5 bases). Trimming left V 0 bases short and J 5 bases short, with 13 bases between. The CDR3 has 15 amino acids. From germline, CDR1 is MNHNS and CDR2 SASEGT. The CDR3 region is CASSEATGRTETQYF. In nucleotides, the CDR3 is TGTGCCAGCAGTGAAGCGACGGGGAGAACGGAGACCCAGTACTTC.

The chain carries TRBV7-9 and TRBJ1-2; 7 bases fit TRBD1. J lost 3 bases, V lost 5 bases, and 9 bases had no gene match. Per germline, CDR1 SEHNR and CDR2 FQNEAQ (reference sequence). The CDR3 runs 15 residues. The CDR3 region has the DNA TGTGCCAGCAGCGGCCGAGGGGGCCTCGACTATGGCTACACCTTC. It yields the protein CASSGRGGLDYGYTF.

This clone appeared a single time. This chain joins TRBV7-8 and TRBJ1-5, with D perhaps matching TRBD1 (6 bases). The CDR3 loop spans 13 amino acids. The V end was cut by 4 bases, the J end by 5 bases, with 9 bases between. Germline assignment: CDR1 SGHVS and CDR2 FQNEAQ. The CDR3 nucleotides read TGTGCCAGCAGCTCAGGGGTAGATCAGCCCCAGCATTTT. Encoded protein: CASSSGVDQPQHF.

This chain connects TRBV4-2 to TRBJ2-2; D ambiguous. Germline CDR1 is LGHNA and CDR2 is YNFKEQ. With 6 bases removed from V and 6 bases from J, the gap between germline ends came to 14 bases. The CDR3 sequence is 14 residues long. This chain's CDR3 is CASSPPAVPGELFF. CDR3 nucleotide sequence: TGTGCCAGCAGTCCCCCGGCAGTCCCCGGGGAGCTGTTTTTT.

The CDR3 sequence is CASSLQEYYGYTF. The CDR3 DNA is TGTGCCAGCAGCCTCCAGGAGTACTATGGCTACACCTTC. The rearrangement joins TRBV9 to TRBJ1-2; D gene ambiguous. The CDR3 loop spans 13 amino acids. Germline V gene sequence: CDR1 SGDLS, CDR2 YYNGEE. V gave up 4 bases and J gave up 3 bases, with 10 bases separating them.

This chain links TRBV12-3 or TRBV12-4 with TRBJ1-2, with 7 bases fitting TRBD1. The CDR3 has 13 amino acids. After removal of 7 bases from V and 5 bases from J, the junction contained 7 bases not matched to a gene. The CDR3 sequence is CASKLGQYYGYTF. In nucleotides, the CDR3 is TGTGCCAGCAAACTGGGACAGTATTATGGCTACACCTTC.

Only a few counts were recorded for this clone. The chain uses TRBV3-1 (or the pseudogene TRBV3-2) and TRBJ2-5; TRBD2 aligns across 10 bases. The length of the CDR3 is 17 residues. CDR1 and CDR2 (germline): LGHDT, YNNKEL (reference sequence). With V trimmed by 0 bases and J by 3 bases, 7 bases remained unmatched. CDR3 sequence reads: CASSQDFASGGKETQYF. The CDR3 coding sequence is TGTGCCAGCAGCCAAGATTTCGCTAGCGGGGGAAAAGAGACCCAGTACTTC.

V is TRBV4-1 and J is TRBJ2-1, with D perhaps TRBD1 (6 bases). Germline CDR1 reads MGHRA; CDR2 reads YSYEKL. The CDR3 loop spans 15 amino acids. Trimming removed 4 bases from V and 2 bases from J, with 12 bases in between. The CDR3 nucleotides are TGCGCCAGCAGCCGGACAGAAGTACCCTACAATGAGCAGTTCTTC. Translating gives CASSRTEVPYNEQFF.

To note about this clone: This sample includes further DNA sequences coding for the same CDR3. The chain has TRBV27 and TRBJ2-5, with D perhaps matching TRBD1 (6 bases). In germline, CDR1 is MNHEY, CDR2 SMNVEV (reference sequence). The CDR3 consists of 13 residues. The germline V and J ends were trimmed by 2 bases and 4 bases, with 8 bases remaining between them. CDR3 sequence reads: CASSLTGLETQYF. DNA of the CDR3: TGTGCCAGCAGTTTAACAGGGTTAGAGACCCAGTACTTC.

The rearrangement joins TRBV27 to TRBJ2-2; D call uncertain. V was clipped by 6 bases and J by 10 bases, with 12 bases between them. The germline CDR1 and CDR2 sequences are MNHEY and SMNVEV (reference sequence). The CDR3 consists of 12 residues. The CDR3 loop is CASRALGKELFF. CDR3 nucleotides: TGTGCCAGCAGAGCGCTGGGAAAGGAGCTGTTTTTT.